The entry that follows covers one T cell receptor (beta chain) sequence. What it binds is unknown. This entry is derived from a study of shared clonotypes between healthy human individuals. Every donor was a Caucasian adult from Nashville, Tennessee. Deep was the level at which the assay was run. Produced via immunoSEQ multiplex PCR; TCRdb's table is partial and in-frame only. The sample has around 100,000 clones; 67% are singletons. In germline, CDR1 is MNHNY, CDR2 SVGAGI (reference sequence). The CDR3 contains 15 residues. Study results and limitations: The generation probabilities recorded for non-shared clonotypes fell below those of clonotypes shared by all four donors.

Sequencing was carried out using memory CD8+ T cells sorted from blood. Described subset: CD45RO+ cells pooled with CCR7-negative TemRA cells. The chain recombines TRBV6-6 with TRBJ2-5; TRBD1 is a possible D gene (5 bases). The tail of the sequence fits TRBJ2-7 better, so the J call may be wrong. This TCR was sampled from a woman in her thirties in good health. In DNA, the CDR3 is TGTGCCAGCAGTTACTCGAGGCCAGGGTCGAACGAGCAGTACTTC. Protein: CASSYSRPGSNEQYF.